This record covers a single T cell receptor (beta chain). The antigen it binds to is not known. No base quality information exists; no much larger clone differs at one position. The record originates from a study of T cell responses to AZD1222 COVID-19 vaccine (dated by TCRdb to the early 2020s). Regarding the study in general: AZD1222 recipients given second doses at about 4 weeks or at about 12 weeks were pooled, since spike-specific TCR depth and breadth were not found to differ between the two schedules. A total of 233 trial participants underwent TCR sequencing, of whom 207 had received two doses of AZD1222 and around 25 had received two doses of the MenACWY control vaccine. Enrollment into the trials was organized by age into subgroups of 18-55, 56-69 and 70-plus years, and those subgroups contained roughly 150, 30 and 60 TCR-sequenced participants, respectively.

The CDR3 regions of human TCRbeta chains were analyzed by immunosequencing. The paper's processing steps were these. Repertoire TCRs were checked for matches against a reference library of SARS-CoV-2-specific TCRs that had been generated using the MIRA antigen-specificity platform. Breadth was defined as the fraction of unique TCRs that were SARS-CoV-2-associated. Depth was defined as the fraction of total T cells that were SARS-CoV-2-associated. Using the MIRA data, each spike-specific TCR was assigned both to the spike region to which the TCR was reactive and to a CD4 or CD8 class. Log10-transformed breadth and depth values were compared by one-way ANOVA with Sidak's multiple comparisons tests. Held by TCRdb, this immuneACCESS table contains in-frame sequences only and omits some clones. Under half of the omission traces to an unresolved V gene where checked; the cause of the rest is unknown. From that table come the V and J calls and clone size; the DNA was used to work out D and trimming. For this sample the table gives about 110,000 clones, of which 89% were detected only once. The top ten constitute 6.6% of the sample.

The germline V gene provides CDR1 SGHAT and CDR2 FQNNGV. Taken from cysteine to phenylalanine, the CDR3 has 15 residues. Just CDR3 DNA is preserved here, 45 bases in frame from base 1. After removal of 2 bases from V and 0 bases from J, the junction retains 4 bases not matched to a gene. In light of the paper, this sample's time point label describes: baseline before first vaccination. The vaccinee samples were drawn from two UK trials, COV001 and COV002, one of which was a single-blind randomized controlled phase 2/3 trial testing AZD1222 (ChAdOx1 nCoV-19) in healthy adults. Trial participant PBMC samples were collected at day 0 and day 28 after the second dose for TCRbeta chain sequencing. Here is what the overall study found, with its caveats: Vaccine-associated CD4 TCRs spanned the whole spike protein, with dominant responses in regions 160-218 and 743-854. Spike-specific TCR breadth and depth rose significantly after two AZD1222 doses compared with day 0 and with MenACWY recipients. In the small 56-69-year group, the increase in depth fell short of significance, most likely because of low power. Epitopes outside the regions mutated in the B.1.351 and B.1.1.7 variants were reportedly recognized by nearly half of the unique spike-specific TCRs. Conclusions about previously exposed vaccinees are limited because only six or seven AZD1222 recipients were SARS-CoV-2 seropositive at baseline. Participants were mostly white British, with more females than males. The authors suggested clonal diversity may have been underestimated. No day 14 peak-response samples were available, so repertoires were characterized only after the peak T cell response.

The chain uses TRBV11-2 and TRBJ2-7, with 7 junctional bases fitting TRBD1. Sequenced here: peripheral blood, sampled on day 0 of AZD1222 vaccination. The TCR was taken from an adult in good health. The CDR3: CASSLQQGISYEQYF. The sequence in DNA is TGTGCCAGCAGCTTACAACAGGGGATCTCCTACGAGCAGTACTTC.